This T cell receptor beta chain was captured by sequencing in a study of blood T cells in healthy people across ages. This clonotype turned up a few times. The use of a sample-barcoded 5' primer and a J-beta primer mix characterized a second PCR of about 7 to 12 cycles. A template-switch adaptor with 12 random nucleotides tagged each cDNA molecule. Sequencing of every sample gave 2.5 million or more CDR3-containing paired-end reads. TCRdb re-analysed the 5' RACE reads in MiXCR, keeping a single row per CDR3 protein. This table holds approximately 960,000 distinct CDR3 sequences, 25% to 30% found once. These data were also reused for a study on T cells of mothers and their children.

The sequenced material came from blood. This receptor was obtained from a middle-aged woman in good health.

The CDR3 loop is CASSNQGLPYEQYF. In DNA form, the CDR3 reads TGTGCCAGCAGCAATCAGGGGCTCCCCTACGAGCAGTACTTC. This sequence joins TRBV11-2 and TRBJ2-7; a weak D match, TRBD1 (6 bases). Per germline, CDR1 SGHAT and CDR2 FQNNGV. V was shortened by 5 bases and J by 2 bases, with 13 bases between the two germline ends. This CDR3 is built from 14 residues.